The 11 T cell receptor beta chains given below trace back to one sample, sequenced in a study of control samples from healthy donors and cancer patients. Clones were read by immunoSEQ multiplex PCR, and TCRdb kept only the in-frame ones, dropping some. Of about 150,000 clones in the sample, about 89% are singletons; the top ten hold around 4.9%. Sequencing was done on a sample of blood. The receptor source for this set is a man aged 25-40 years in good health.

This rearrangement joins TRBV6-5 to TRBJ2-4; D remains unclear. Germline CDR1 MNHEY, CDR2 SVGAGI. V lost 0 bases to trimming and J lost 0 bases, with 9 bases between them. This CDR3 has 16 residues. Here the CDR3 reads CASSYSVNPAKNIQYF. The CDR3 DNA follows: TGTGCCAGCAGTTACTCGGTTAATCCAGCCAAAAACATTCAGTACTTC.

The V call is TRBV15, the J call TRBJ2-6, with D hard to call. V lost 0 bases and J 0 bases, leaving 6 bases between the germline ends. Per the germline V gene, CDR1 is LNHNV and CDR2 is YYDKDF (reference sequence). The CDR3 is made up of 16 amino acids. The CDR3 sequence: CATSREYSSGANVLTF. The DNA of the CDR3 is TGTGCCACCAGCAGAGAATATAGCTCTGGGGCCAACGTCCTGACTTTC.

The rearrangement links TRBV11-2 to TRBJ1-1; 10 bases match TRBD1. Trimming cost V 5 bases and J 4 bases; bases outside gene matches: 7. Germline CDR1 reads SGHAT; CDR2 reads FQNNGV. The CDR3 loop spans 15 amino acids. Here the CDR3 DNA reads TGTGCCAGCAGCATCAGACAGGGGGCCCCCACTGAAGCTTTCTTT. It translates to CASSIRQGAPTEAFF.

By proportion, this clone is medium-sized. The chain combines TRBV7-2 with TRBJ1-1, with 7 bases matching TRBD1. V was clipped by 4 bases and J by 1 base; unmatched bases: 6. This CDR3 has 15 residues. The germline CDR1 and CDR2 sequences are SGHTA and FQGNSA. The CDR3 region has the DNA TGTGCCAGCAGCTCATTCTACAGGGGGAACACTGAAGCTTTCTTT. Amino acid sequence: CASSSFYRGNTEAFF.

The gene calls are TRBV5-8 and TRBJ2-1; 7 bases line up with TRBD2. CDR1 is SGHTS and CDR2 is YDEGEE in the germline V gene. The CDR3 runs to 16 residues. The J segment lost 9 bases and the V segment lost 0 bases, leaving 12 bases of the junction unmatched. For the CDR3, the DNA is TGTGCCAGCAGCTTGGGTTTGTGGGAGGGCCTCAGTGAGCAGTTCTTC. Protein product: CASSLGLWEGLSEQFF. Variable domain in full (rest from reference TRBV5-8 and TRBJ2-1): EAGVTQSPTHLIKTRGQQATLRCSPISGHTSVYWYQQALGLGLQFLLWYDEGEERNRGNFPPRFSGRQFPNYSSELNVNALELEDSALYLCASSLGLWEGLSEQFFGPGTRLTVL.

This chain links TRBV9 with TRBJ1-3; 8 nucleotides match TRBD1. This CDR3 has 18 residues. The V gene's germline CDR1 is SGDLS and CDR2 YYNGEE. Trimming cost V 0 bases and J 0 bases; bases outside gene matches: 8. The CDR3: CASSVDPRQGSSGNTIYF. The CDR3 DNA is TGTGCCAGCAGCGTAGACCCAAGACAGGGGAGCTCTGGAAACACCATATATTTT.

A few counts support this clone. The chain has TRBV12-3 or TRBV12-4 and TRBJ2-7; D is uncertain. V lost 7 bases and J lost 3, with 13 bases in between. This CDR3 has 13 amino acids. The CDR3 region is CASTRTADYEQYF. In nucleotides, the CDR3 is TGTGCCAGCACCCGGACGGCGGACTACGAGCAGTACTTC.

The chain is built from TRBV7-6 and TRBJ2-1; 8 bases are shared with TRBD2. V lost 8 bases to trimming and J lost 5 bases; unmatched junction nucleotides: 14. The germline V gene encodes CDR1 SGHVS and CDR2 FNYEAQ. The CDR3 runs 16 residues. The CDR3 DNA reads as TGTGCCAGCGCGCCAACTCCGGGACTAGGAAACAATGAGCAGTTCTTC. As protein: CASAPTPGLGNNEQFF.

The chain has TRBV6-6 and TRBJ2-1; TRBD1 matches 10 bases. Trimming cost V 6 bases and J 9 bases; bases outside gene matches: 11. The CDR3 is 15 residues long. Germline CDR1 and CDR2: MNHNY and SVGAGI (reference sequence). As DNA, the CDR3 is TGTGCCAGCAGCCACCGGGACAGGGGAGGGGGTGAGCAGTTCTTC. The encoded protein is CASSHRDRGGGEQFF.

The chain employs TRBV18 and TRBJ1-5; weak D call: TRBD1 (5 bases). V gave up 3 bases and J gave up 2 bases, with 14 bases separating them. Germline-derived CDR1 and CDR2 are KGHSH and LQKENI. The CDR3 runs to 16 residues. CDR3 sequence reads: CASSPRLLGGNQPQHF. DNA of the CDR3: TGTGCCAGCTCACCTAGACTACTAGGGGGCAATCAGCCCCAGCATTTT.

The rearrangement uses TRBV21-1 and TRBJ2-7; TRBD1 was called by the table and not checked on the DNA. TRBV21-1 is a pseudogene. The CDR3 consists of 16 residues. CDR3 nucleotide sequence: TGTGCCAGCAGCAAAGTGGGGGACAGGTCCTCCTACGAGCAGTACTTC. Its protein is CASSKVGDRSSYEQYF.